The 29 T cell receptor beta chains given below trace back to one sample, sequenced in a study of T cells in Graves' hyperthyroidism and ophthalmopathy. RNA transcripts provided the source from which TCR beta CDR3 regions were amplified. HTBI primers drove first-round RT-PCR of the TCR CDR3. TCRdb passed the multiplex PCR reads through MiXCR, listing each CDR3 protein once. Of approximately 370,000 distinct CDR3 sequences listed, roughly 15% are singletons. Sequencing input: blood. The source is a woman younger than 45 with Graves' hyperthyroidism that later progressed to Graves' ophthalmopathy.

This clonotype was observed at least ten times. V gene TRBV30 combines with J gene TRBJ2-7; D is perhaps TRBD2 (6 bases). This CDR3 has 13 residues. Looked up from germline, CDR1 is GTSNPN and CDR2 is SVGIG (reference sequence). The V gene lost 1 base and the J gene lost 2 bases, with 9 bases spanning the gap. The chain's CDR3 is CAWSGGETYEQYF. The DNA for the CDR3 is TGTGCCTGGAGTGGCGGGGAGACCTACGAGCAGTACTTC.

This clonotype was observed at least ten times. The rearrangement links TRBV3-1 to TRBJ1-1; D call uncertain. From germline, CDR1 is LGHDT and CDR2 YNNKEL (reference sequence). Trimming pared 0 bases from V and 4 bases from J, leaving 12 bases between. The CDR3 runs 15 residues. As DNA, the CDR3 is TGTGCCAGCAGCCAAGATCTAACAGACGGCACTGAAGCTTTCTTT. It codes for CASSQDLTDGTEAFF. The whole variable domain, remainder taken from reference TRBV3-1 and TRBJ1-1, is DTAVSQTPKYLVTQMGNDKSIKCEQNLGHDTMYWYKQDSKKFLKIMFSYNNKELIINETVPNRFSPKSPDKAHLNLHINSLELGDSAVYFCASSQDLTDGTEAFFGQGTRLTVV.

This clonotype was found many times. V and J are TRBV15 and TRBJ1-6, with 8 bases fitting TRBD1. V was clipped by 4 bases and J by 7 bases; unmatched bases: 12. The CDR3 spans 17 residues. CDR1 is LNHNV, CDR2 YYDKDF, per germline (reference sequence). The CDR3 sequence is CATSTTSGQAWNSPLHF. The DNA of the CDR3 is TGTGCCACCAGCACAACTTCGGGACAGGCGTGGAATTCACCCCTCCACTTT.

This clonotype turned up a few times. The V gene is TRBV5-5, the J gene TRBJ1-2, with D unclear. The CDR3 spans 14 residues. Trimming stripped 4 bases from V and 4 bases from J, with 14 bases between. Germline CDR1 and CDR2: SGHKS and YYEKEE (reference sequence). In DNA, the CDR3 is TGTGCCAGCAGCCAGGACTCCCGTACCTATGGCTACACCTTC. Translating it yields CASSQDSRTYGYTF.

Ten or more counts support this clonotype. The chain carries TRBV20-1 and TRBJ2-1, with TRBD2 identical over 11 bases. V shed 3 bases, J shed 0 bases, and the junction held 7 bases outside the gene matches. Germline values: CDR1 DFQATT, CDR2 SNEGSKA (reference sequence). The CDR3 runs to 17 residues. The CDR3 DNA sequence: TGCAGTGCTAGGGTTAGCGGGGGGGCTCACTCCTACAATGAGCAGTTCTTC. It translates to CSARVSGGAHSYNEQFF.

At least ten counts were recorded for this clonotype. The chain combines TRBV28 with TRBJ1-2, with D perhaps matching TRBD1 (6 bases). The CDR3 sequence is 14 residues long. The V and J ends lost 4 bases and 5 bases respectively, with 14 bases between them. Germline CDR1 and CDR2: MDHEN and SYDVKM. The CDR3 sequence is CASSSPGHHYGYTF. CDR3 bases: TGTGCCAGCAGTTCCCCGGGACACCATTATGGCTACACCTTC.

This clonotype was seen at least ten times. The chain carries TRBV7-9 and TRBJ2-1; 15 bases agree with TRBD2. V dropped 3 bases and J dropped 5; count of bases not matched to a gene: 5. The CDR3 is 17 amino acids. The V gene's germline CDR1 is SEHNR and CDR2 FQNEAQ (reference sequence). CDR3 region: CASSFGLAGGPDNEQFF. The CDR3 DNA is TGTGCCAGCAGCTTCGGACTAGCGGGAGGGCCAGACAATGAGCAGTTCTTC.

The rearrangement links TRBV11-2 to TRBJ2-7, with 9 bases matching TRBD1. The CDR3 covers 16 residues. Trimming cost V 2 bases and J 6 bases; bases outside gene matches: 11. CDR1 and CDR2 from the germline V gene are SGHAT and FQNNGV. In nucleotides, the CDR3 is TGTGCCAGCAGCTTAACCGGGGGACAGGGATCGAGCGAGCAGTACTTC. Translated: CASSLTGGQGSSEQYF.

This clonotype appeared many times. The chain recombines TRBV30 with TRBJ2-7; possibly TRBD1 for D (6 bases). The CDR3 runs 14 residues. Trimming stripped 0 bases from V and 4 bases from J, with 13 bases between. Looked up from germline, CDR1 is GTSNPN and CDR2 is SVGIG (reference sequence). The CDR3 sequence is CAWSVQGRVYEQYF. The CDR3, as DNA: TGTGCCTGGAGTGTACAGGGCAGGGTTTACGAGCAGTACTTC.

This clonotype appeared many times. The genes are TRBV2 and TRBJ2-3, with D maybe TRBD2 (6 bases). The CDR3 contains 13 residues. V lost 4 bases to trimming and J lost 6 bases, with 11 bases between them. In germline, CDR1 is SNHLY, CDR2 FYNNEI. The CDR3 is CASSGGALDTQYF. CDR3 nucleotide sequence: TGTGCCAGCAGTGGCGGGGCCTTGGATACGCAGTATTTT.

This clonotype was seen ten or more times. The V and J genes are TRBV7-9 and TRBJ1-2, with 7 bases matching TRBD1. Germline CDR1 SEHNR, CDR2 FQNEAQ (reference sequence). Trimming cost V 7 bases and J 4 bases; bases outside gene matches: 15. CDR3 length: 16 amino acids. CDR3 residues: CASNDQGEGSGYGYTF. For the CDR3, the DNA is TGTGCCAGCAACGACCAGGGGGAGGGCAGTGGCTATGGCTACACCTTC. The entire variable domain, with the rest obtained from reference TRBV7-9 and TRBJ1-2, is as follows: DTGVSQNPRHKITKRGQNVTFRCDPISEHNRLYWYRQTLGQGPEFLTYFQNEAQLEKSRLLSDRFSAERPKGSFSTLEIQRTEQGDSAMYLCASNDQGEGSGYGYTFGSGTRLTVV.

The sample holds many counts of this clonotype. This chain's CDR3 is CASSSAEDTEAFF. CDR3 nucleotide sequence: TGCGCCAGCAGCTCTGCCGAGGACACTGAAGCTTTCTTT. J is TRBJ1-1 and V is TRBV5-1; D not certain. Germline V lookup: CDR1 SGHRS, CDR2 YFSETQ. The CDR3 extends over 13 amino acids. V dropped 3 bases and J dropped 3 bases, with 9 bases sitting between them.

This clonotype has a count of ten or more. The genes are TRBV7-9 and TRBJ1-1, with a tentative D call TRBD1 (6 bases). The germline gives CDR1 SEHNR, CDR2 FQNEAQ (reference sequence). The V gene lost 5 bases and the J gene lost 5 bases, with 15 bases spanning the gap. The CDR3 is made up of 14 amino acids. The CDR3 spells CASSPQGSVTEAFF. Written as DNA, the CDR3 is TGTGCCAGCAGCCCACAGGGAAGCGTGACTGAAGCTTTCTTT.

This clonotype was seen ten or more times. CDR3 amino acids: CASSFSIEETQYF. DNA for the CDR3: TGTGCCAGCAGCTTTTCGATAGAAGAGACCCAGTACTTC. The chain carries TRBV5-8 and TRBJ2-5; D ambiguous. Between the trimmed V and J ends, which lost 2 bases and 3 bases, there was a span of 8 bases. Germline V gives CDR1 SGHTS, CDR2 YDEGEE. CDR3 length: 13 amino acids.

In regard to this clonotype: As the CDR3 is not closed by the conserved phenylalanine or tryptophan, this likely results from a read error. The genes are TRBV2 and TRBJ2-3; D not certain. V was trimmed by 3 bases and J by 3 bases, leaving 7 bases between them. The CDR3 has 13 residues. CDR1 and CDR2 (germline): SNHLY, FYNNEI. The CDR3 reads CASSDVTTDTQYL. CDR3 in DNA: TGTGCCAGCAGTGATGTGACTACAGATACGCAGTATCTT.

This chain links TRBV30 with TRBJ2-3; TRBD1 matches at 8 bases. Germline-derived CDR1 and CDR2 are GTSNPN and SVGIG (reference sequence). The CDR3 is made up of 14 amino acids. The ends lost 5 bases at V and 0 bases at J; junction bases unmatched: 4. The CDR3 reads CAWGQGGSTDTQYF. The CDR3 coding sequence is TGTGCCTGGGGACAGGGAGGTAGCACAGATACGCAGTATTTT.

For this clonotype: At one boundary the junction diverges from the germline segment, which might be a read error. The V call is TRBV5-1, the J call TRBJ1-3, with D unclear. CDR1 and CDR2 (germline): SGHRS, YFSETQ. This CDR3 has 15 residues. The CDR3 sequence is CTSSLEAGSGNTIYF. DNA for the CDR3: TGCACCAGCAGCTTGGAAGCTGGTTCTGGAAACACCATATATTTT.

J is TRBJ2-5 and V is TRBV5-1; D not resolved. V was trimmed by 6 bases and J by 1 base, leaving 13 bases between them. There are 14 residues in the CDR3. The germline CDR1 and CDR2 sequences are SGHRS and YFSETQ. CDR3 protein: CASTQYFIQETQYF. CDR3 in DNA: TGCGCCAGCACCCAATACTTTATCCAAGAGACCCAGTACTTC.

This clonotype was detected many times. The chain combines TRBV6-1 with TRBJ2-2; D might be TRBD2 (5 bases). The CDR3 consists of 14 residues. V shed 4 bases and J shed 5 bases, with 11 bases lying between them. CDR1 is MNHNS and CDR2 is SASEGT in the germline V gene. The CDR3 region is CASSGGAETGELFF. In nucleotides, the CDR3 is TGTGCCAGCAGTGGGGGAGCCGAAACCGGGGAGCTGTTTTTT.

Concerning this clonotype itself: A read error may explain this, as a much larger clone is one base away. The V and J genes are TRBV11-2 and TRBJ1-1, with D unresolved. Germline lookup yields CDR1 SGHAT and CDR2 FQNNGV. The length of the CDR3 is 14 residues. V lost 4 bases and J 0 bases, leaving 9 bases between the germline ends. The CDR3 DNA sequence: TGTGCCAGCAGCTCATGGACGGTGAACACTGAAGCTTTCTTT. Its translation is CASSSWTVNTEAFF.

This clonotype showed up many times. CDR3 loop: CASSEVRAANTGELFF. In DNA, the CDR3 is TGTGCCAGCAGTGAGGTACGGGCAGCGAACACCGGGGAGCTGTTTTTT. The chain has TRBV2 and TRBJ2-2; D call uncertain. CDR3 size: 16 residues. In germline, CDR1 is SNHLY, CDR2 FYNNEI. Trimming cost V 3 bases and J 0 bases, with 11 bases left between them.

This clonotype has at least ten counts. The J gene is TRBJ1-2, the V gene TRBV7-8; a weak D match, TRBD1 (6 bases). The V and J ends lost 0 bases and 6 bases respectively, with 20 bases between them. CDR1 SGHVS and CDR2 FQNEAQ come from the germline V gene. This CDR3 is built from 17 residues. CDR3 nucleotide sequence: TGTGCCAGCAGCTTAGCCCAAACAGGGCACGGGGTCGATGGCTACACCTTC. Encoded protein: CASSLAQTGHGVDGYTF.

The J gene is TRBJ2-3, the V gene TRBV20-1; the D call may be TRBD1 or TRBD2 (5 bases each). Germline-derived CDR1 and CDR2 are DFQATT and SNEGSKA (reference sequence). The CDR3 totals 14 residues. V was pared by 5 bases and J by 1 base, with 13 bases between. The CDR3 nucleotides are TGCAGTGCTTACGGGGCCAGCGGCACAGATACGCAGTATTTT. The encoded protein is CSAYGASGTDTQYF.

The chain links TRBV19 to TRBJ2-1, with D possibly being TRBD2 (6 bases). Trimming cost V 5 bases and J 7 bases, with 15 bases left between them. This CDR3 spans 14 amino acids. Germline V CDR1 and CDR2: LNHDA, SQIVND (reference sequence). In DNA form, the CDR3 reads TGTGCCAGTAGTGCCGCGGGGAGTAGGAATGAGCAGTTCTTC. It is translated as CASSAAGSRNEQFF.

This rearrangement joins TRBV20-1 to TRBJ2-7; D is unresolved. This CDR3 spans 12 amino acids. V was trimmed by 0 bases and J by 3 bases, leaving 6 bases between them. From germline, CDR1 is DFQATT and CDR2 SNEGSKA (reference sequence). For the CDR3, the DNA is TGCAGTGCTAGAGAAACCCACTACGAGCAGTACTTC. Protein: CSARETHYEQYF.

This clonotype showed up just a few times. The V gene is TRBV27, the J gene TRBJ2-7, with 7 bases lining up with TRBD2. Germline trimming cut 2 bases from V and 5 bases from J; bases unmatched to any gene: 6. Germline V gene data show CDR1 as MNHEY and CDR2 as SMNVEV (reference sequence). The length of the CDR3 is 14 residues. CDR3 residues: CASSLLAGEDEQYF. CDR3 nucleotide sequence: TGTGCCAGCAGTTTACTCGCGGGAGAGGACGAGCAGTACTTC.

The sample holds a few counts of this clonotype. The chain joins TRBV3-1 to TRBJ1-4; D remains ambiguous. V was shortened by 8 bases and J by 8 bases, with 27 bases between the two germline ends. Germline CDR1 and CDR2: LGHDT and YNNKEL (reference sequence). This CDR3 has 17 residues. In nucleotides, the CDR3 is TGTGCCAGCCACATTATAGGGAGAGATCACTTCAAGGAAAAACTGTTTTTT. It is translated as CASHIIGRDHFKEKLFF. Drawing the rest from reference TRBV3-1 and TRBJ1-4, the complete variable domain is DTAVSQTPKYLVTQMGNDKSIKCEQNLGHDTMYWYKQDSKKFLKIMFSYNNKELIINETVPNRFSPKSPDKAHLNLHINSLELGDSAVYFCASHIIGRDHFKEKLFFGSGTQLSVL.

This clonotype was counted a single time. The chain combines TRBV11-2 with TRBJ2-4; the D gene could be TRBD1 or TRBD2 (5 bases each). Per the germline V gene, CDR1 is SGHAT and CDR2 is FQNNGV. The V end was cut by 4 bases, the J end by 0 bases, with 10 bases between. This CDR3 spans 15 amino acids. This CDR3 is CASSWDGLAKNIQYF. CDR3 DNA sequence: TGTGCCAGCAGCTGGGACGGTCTAGCCAAAAACATTCAGTACTTC.

This clonotype was counted at least ten times. The rearrangement joins TRBV12-3 or TRBV12-4 to TRBJ2-7; 7 bases fit TRBD1. The CDR3 has 18 amino acids. V dropped 6 bases and J dropped 3; count of bases not matched to a gene: 20. The DNA of the CDR3 is TGTGCCAGCAGCCCCACGACAGGGCCCATCGTCACCCGCTACGAGCAGTACTTC. It codes for CASSPTTGPIVTRYEQYF.